The source of this T cell receptor beta chain is a study of T cells in localized non-small cell lung cancer. Study outcomes and limitations: One tumor region alone was sequenced, and heterogeneity therefore remains possible.

Sequenced by immunoSEQ multiplex PCR; TCRdb stores in-frame clones only, minus some. Counted here are some 90,000 clones, 87% occurring once; the ten biggest clones make up more than 14%. As for this clone: The antigen remains unidentified.

Trimming shortened V by 0 bases and J by 4 bases, and 19 bases separated the two germline ends. This CDR3 has 18 amino acids. The germline gives CDR1 LNHNV, CDR2 YYDKDF (reference sequence). The chain carries TRBV15 and TRBJ1-5, with D maybe TRBD1 (6 bases). This sample comprised peripheral blood, obtained before any cancer treatment. The source of this sequence is a man aged 35 to 70 with stage I squamous cell lung carcinoma. CDR3 DNA: TGTGCCACCAGCAGAGATCTTACAGGGACCGCTTCTAATCAGCCCCAGCATTTT. It codes for CATSRDLTGTASNQPQHF.